This T cell receptor (beta chain) was recorded in a study of blood T cell repertoires in COVID-19. The table came from immunoSEQ multiplex PCR; TCRdb's copy has only in-frame clones and leaves some out. The data contain roughly 320,000 clones, roughly 85% of them singletons. Germline CDR1 SGHTA, CDR2 FQGNSA. This CDR3 is built from 14 residues. The ends were cut back, 2 bases at V and 1 base at J, with 8 bases in the middle. This TCR was sampled from a human donor in a cohort sampled during active COVID-19. The V and J genes are TRBV7-2 and TRBJ1-2; no definite D call. The sequenced sample consisted of peripheral blood. CDR3 sequence (DNA): TGTGCCAGCAGCTTAAGAGTGAATAACTATGGCTACACCTTC. Translation: CASSLRVNNYGYTF.